The 24 T cell receptor beta chains below were found in one sample sequenced in a study of blood T cell repertoires in COVID-19. Only in-frame clones appear in the TCRdb table, and some are missing; sequencing was by immunoSEQ multiplex PCR. The data contain 200,000 to 300,000 clones, about 86% of them singletons. The sample was peripheral blood. These receptors were collected from a young man with active or convalescent COVID-19.

This chain joins TRBV10-3 and TRBJ1-2; the D gene is possibly TRBD1 (6 bases). V was shortened by 8 bases and J by 4 bases, with 11 bases between the two germline ends. Germline CDR1 ENHRY, CDR2 SYGVKD. This CDR3 is 12 amino acids long. The CDR3 reads CAIYRVRYGYTF. CDR3 nucleotides: TGTGCCATCTACAGGGTGCGCTATGGCTACACCTTC.

CDR3 in amino acids: CASSASGQGNSPLHF. The CDR3 DNA follows: TGTGCCAGCAGCGCATCGGGACAGGGGAATTCACCCCTCCACTTT. V and J are TRBV9 and TRBJ1-6; TRBD1 agrees at 10 bases. Losses at the gene ends were 3 bases for V and 7 bases for J; bases not matched to a gene: 4. This CDR3 region has 15 residues. Per germline, CDR1 SGDLS and CDR2 YYNGEE.

In this sample, this clone turned up a few times. The genes are TRBV30 and TRBJ2-7; the D gene is possibly TRBD2 (5 bases). The CDR3 contains 13 residues. Germline V gene data show CDR1 as GTSNPN and CDR2 as SVGIG (reference sequence). In DNA form, the CDR3 reads TGTGCTTATCACCGCCCCGGGGCCTACGAGCAGTACTTC. Protein product: CAYHRPGAYEQYF.

The gene calls are TRBV4-2 and TRBJ1-1, with a tentative D call TRBD1 (5 bases). CDR3 length: 12 residues. V shed 4 bases and J shed 5 bases, with 8 bases lying between them. CDR1 and CDR2 from the germline V gene are LGHNA and YNFKEQ. The CDR3 reads CASSRAGTEAFF. The CDR3 DNA is TGTGCCAGCAGCCGAGCAGGGACTGAAGCTTTCTTT.

For the CDR3, the DNA is TGTGCCAGCAGCTTAGGTTACACTAACTATGGCTACACCTTC. Its translation: CASSLGYTNYGYTF. The chain recombines TRBV11-2 with TRBJ1-2, with D unresolved. The CDR3 consists of 14 residues. Trimming cost V 1 base and J 0 bases, with 6 bases left between them. Per the germline V gene, CDR1 is SGHAT and CDR2 is FQNNGV.

The genes are TRBV5-1 and TRBJ2-3; 10 nucleotides line up with TRBD1. The CDR3 extends over 16 amino acids. Germline assignment: CDR1 SGHRS and CDR2 YFSETQ. Trimming removed 4 bases from V and 3 bases from J; junction bases left unmatched: 8. The CDR3 region is CASSIRQGASTDTQYF. The CDR3 DNA reads as TGCGCCAGCAGCATAAGACAGGGGGCCTCGACAGATACGCAGTATTTT.

The CDR3 DNA reads as TGTGCCAGCAGCCAAGGCCCTACAGCAAATGAAAAACTGTTTTTT. The encoded protein is CASSQGPTANEKLFF. The rearrangement joins TRBV3-1 (or the pseudogene TRBV3-2) to TRBJ1-4; D unresolved. With 1 base removed from V and 5 bases from J, the gap between germline ends came to 11 bases. CDR3 length: 15 residues. Per the germline V gene, CDR1 is LGHDT and CDR2 is YNNKEL (reference sequence).

This chain uses TRBV2 with TRBJ2-7; 10 bases agree with TRBD1. Looked up from germline, CDR1 is SNHLY and CDR2 is FYNNEI. Losses at the gene ends were 4 bases for V and 4 bases for J; bases not matched to a gene: 7. There are 15 residues in the CDR3. CDR3 sequence reads: CASSAATGGVYEQYF. Written as DNA, the CDR3 is TGTGCCAGCAGTGCGGCGACAGGGGGCGTATACGAGCAGTACTTC.

This chain uses TRBV5-8 with TRBJ2-2, with 7 nucleotides matching TRBD1. This CDR3 has 15 residues. In germline, CDR1 is SGHTS, CDR2 YDEGEE. J lost 3 bases, V lost 2 bases, and 4 bases had no gene match. The CDR3 loop reads CASSFRDRDTGELFF. CDR3 nucleotide sequence: TGTGCCAGCAGCTTCCGGGACAGAGACACCGGGGAGCTGTTTTTT.

The rearrangement joins TRBV24-1 to TRBJ2-1; 7 bases align to TRBD1. The length of the CDR3 is 14 residues. Germline lookup yields CDR1 KGHDR and CDR2 SFDVKD. Trimming at V came to 7 bases and at J to 7 bases, leaving 9 bases not matched to a gene. CDR3 bases: TGTGCCACCAGCGAGACAGGGAAACTGAATGAGCAGTTCTTC. Protein product: CATSETGKLNEQFF.

The chain couples TRBV7-6 to TRBJ2-3, with TRBD2 identical over 12 bases. The V gene's germline CDR1 is SGHVS and CDR2 FNYEAQ. CDR3 length: 16 residues. V was clipped by 5 bases and J by 2 bases; unmatched bases: 5. CDR3 sequence: CASSVTSGGYTDTQYF. The CDR3 DNA reads TGTGCCAGCAGCGTGACTAGCGGGGGATACACAGATACGCAGTATTTT.

The rearrangement joins TRBV27 to TRBJ1-2, with 7 positions matching TRBD1. CDR3 length: 14 amino acids. J gave up 4 bases and V 3 bases, and 5 bases lay outside the gene matches. CDR1 is MNHEY, CDR2 SMNVEV, per germline (reference sequence). In DNA form, the CDR3 reads TGTGCCAGCAGTTTTTCAGGGGGGCCCTATGGCTACACCTTC. Amino acids: CASSFSGGPYGYTF.

The chain couples TRBV2 to TRBJ2-7, with 9 bases lining up with TRBD1. V dropped 7 bases and J dropped 3; count of bases not matched to a gene: 7. The CDR3 has 14 residues. Germline CDR1 is SNHLY and CDR2 is FYNNEI. CDR3 region: CASMGDRANYEQYF. As DNA, the CDR3 is TGTGCCAGCATGGGGGACAGGGCCAACTACGAGCAGTACTTC.

The sample holds a few counts of this clone. The chain joins TRBV3-1 (or the pseudogene TRBV3-2) to TRBJ1-1; maybe TRBD1 (5 bases). The CDR3 totals 15 residues. CDR1 and CDR2 (germline): LGHDT, YNNKEL (reference sequence). Trimming cost V 3 bases and J 3 bases, with 14 bases left between them. The CDR3 DNA reads TGTGCCAGCAGCCACCGGGACTCAGAATACACTGAAGCTTTCTTT. Its protein is CASSHRDSEYTEAFF.

This chain links TRBV4-1 with TRBJ1-2; possible D gene TRBD1, 5 bases. The germline V gene has CDR1 MGHRA and CDR2 YSYEKL. There are 16 residues in the CDR3. Trimming removed 0 bases from V and 4 bases from J, with 15 bases in between. CDR3 loop: CASSQDPGDGAYGYTF. CDR3 nucleotide sequence: TGCGCCAGCAGCCAAGATCCGGGGGACGGAGCCTATGGCTACACCTTC.

This chain uses TRBV11-2 with TRBJ2-3; tentative D call: TRBD2 (6 bases). The V end lost 1 base, the J end lost 0 bases, and 11 bases lay between the germline ends. The CDR3 is made up of 16 amino acids. Germline V gene sequence: CDR1 SGHAT, CDR2 FQNNGV. The DNA for the CDR3 is TGTGCCAGCAGCTTAGCGGGGCTAGCGAGCACAGATACGCAGTATTTT. It is translated as CASSLAGLASTDTQYF.

This clone was found once. J is TRBJ2-6 and V is TRBV7-6, with D possibly matching TRBD2 (6 bases). This CDR3 has 17 residues. Per germline, CDR1 SGHVS and CDR2 FNYEAQ. The V end was cut by 5 bases, the J end by 4 bases, with 18 bases between. The CDR3 DNA reads TGTGCCAGCAGCCACCCTTCGGGGGAGACCGGGGCCAACGTCCTGACTTTC. Protein product: CASSHPSGETGANVLTF.

This clone was detected only once. The chain employs TRBV7-9 and TRBJ1-4; 7 bases line up with TRBD1. The V gene's germline CDR1 is SEHNR and CDR2 FQNEAQ (reference sequence). The CDR3 contains 15 residues. With V trimmed by 5 bases and J by 7 bases, 10 bases remained unmatched. This CDR3 is CASSRNGQVTEKLFF. As DNA, the CDR3 is TGTGCCAGCAGCCGCAATGGACAGGTTACTGAAAAACTGTTTTTT.

The gene calls are TRBV5-5 and TRBJ1-2; 7 bases are a match to TRBD1. Germline CDR1 and CDR2: SGHKS and YYEKEE (reference sequence). After removal of 3 bases from V and 2 bases from J, the junction contained 4 bases not matched to a gene. The CDR3 extends over 14 amino acids. CDR3 bases: TGTGCCAGCAGCTCGGAGGGGGCAAACTATGGCTACACCTTC. Its translation: CASSSEGANYGYTF.

The rearrangement joins TRBV9 to TRBJ1-2; 8 bases fit TRBD1. V shed 4 bases, J shed 3 bases, and the junction held 11 bases outside the gene matches. This CDR3 comprises 16 residues. Germline assignment: CDR1 SGDLS and CDR2 YYNGEE. CDR3 nucleotides: TGTGCCAGCAGCTCCCCCGAGGACAGGGTGGACTATGGCTACACCTTC. Protein sequence: CASSSPEDRVDYGYTF.

This clone has just one count. The chain couples TRBV5-4 to TRBJ2-3; 9 nucleotides agree with TRBD2. Germline loops: CDR1 SGHNT, CDR2 YYREEE (reference sequence). The CDR3 covers 14 residues. The V gene end was trimmed by 3 bases and the J gene end by 3 bases; junction bases not matched to a gene: 2. The CDR3 reads CASSSAGGTDTQYF. In DNA, the CDR3 is TGTGCCAGCAGCTCCGCGGGGGGGACAGATACGCAGTATTTT.

DNA for the CDR3: TGTGCCAGCAGTCAGCGGGACTCCGAGTACGAGCAGTACTTC. Its translation: CASSQRDSEYEQYF. The V call is TRBV6-5, the J call TRBJ2-7; 7 nucleotides agree with TRBD2. The CDR3 has 14 amino acids. The V and J ends lost 5 bases and 4 bases, in that order; junction bases with no gene match: 8. CDR1 MNHEY and CDR2 SVGAGI come from the germline V gene.

The rearrangement links TRBV30 to TRBJ1-2; 7 bases map to TRBD1. With V trimmed by 5 bases and J by 5 bases, 8 bases remained unmatched. This CDR3 is built from 13 residues. Germline CDR1 GTSNPN, CDR2 SVGIG (reference sequence). This CDR3 reads CAWGRDRPYGYTF. The CDR3 bases are TGTGCCTGGGGGAGGGACAGACCTTATGGCTACACCTTC.

CDR3: CASRQTGSGNTIYF. The CDR3, as DNA: TGTGCCAGCAGACAAACAGGGTCAGGAAACACCATATATTTT. This chain uses TRBV5-8 with TRBJ1-3; possibly TRBD1 for D (6 bases). Per the germline V gene, CDR1 is SGHTS and CDR2 is YDEGEE. V was shortened by 5 bases and J by 4 bases, with 13 bases between the two germline ends. The CDR3 sequence is 14 residues long.